The source of this TCR beta chain is a study of patients and donors after allogeneic stem cell transplantation. The CDR3 extends over 14 amino acids. V lost 3 bases, J lost 4 bases, and 12 bases lay in between. MiXCR, run by TCRdb on the RT-PCR reads, gives a single entry per CDR3 protein. The sample includes about 57,000 distinct CDR3 sequences, roughly 13% of them seen just once. This clonotype came up a few times. The sequenced sample consisted of blood, either unsorted or a sorted T cell fraction (not recorded which). This sequence originates from a human donor who was either an allogeneic HSCT recipient or a stem cell or donor lymphocyte infusion donor (not recorded which). It is not recorded whose cells these are; they may come from a transplant donor. The chain combines TRBV12-3 or TRBV12-4 with TRBJ1-1; D is perhaps TRBD1 (6 bases). The CDR3 here is CASSFGGGITEAFF. The CDR3 nucleotides read TGTGCCAGCAGTTTTGGAGGGGGAATCACTGAAGCTTTCTTT.